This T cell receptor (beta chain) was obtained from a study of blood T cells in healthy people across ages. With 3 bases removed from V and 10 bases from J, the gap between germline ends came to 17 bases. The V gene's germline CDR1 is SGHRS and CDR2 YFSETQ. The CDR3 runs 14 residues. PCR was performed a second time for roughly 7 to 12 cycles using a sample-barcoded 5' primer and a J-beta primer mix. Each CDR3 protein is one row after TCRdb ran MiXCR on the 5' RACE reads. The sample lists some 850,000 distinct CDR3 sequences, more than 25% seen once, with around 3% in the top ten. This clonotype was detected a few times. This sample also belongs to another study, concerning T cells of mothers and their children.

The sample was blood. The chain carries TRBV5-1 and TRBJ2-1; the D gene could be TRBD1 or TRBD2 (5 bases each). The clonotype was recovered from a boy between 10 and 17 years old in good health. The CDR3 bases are TGCGCCAGCAGCTGGGGCGCGGGTCCCGGGGAGCAGTTCTTC. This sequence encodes CASSWGAGPGEQFF.